The rows below give T cell receptor beta chains drawn from one sample of a study of blood T cell repertoires in COVID-19. Using immunoSEQ multiplex PCR, the repertoire was profiled, and TCRdb retains in-frame clones only, with some absent. This sample yields approximately 100,000 clones, of which 70% to 85% are seen a single time; 8.5% to 12% belongs to the top ten. The sample consisted of peripheral blood. The receptors were sampled from a man between 65 and 85 years old with acute or convalescent COVID-19. Both conserved end residues are part of each CDR3. D genes are given only for firm matches. A row's size may be missing; if present it is once, few, many or a size class.

>NA|TRBD1|TRBV5-5|TRBJ1-1
TGTGCCAGCAGCTTGGGCCCAACAGGGGGCGCGGCCACTTTCTTT
CASSLGPTGGAATFF
>few|TRBD1|TRBV2|TRBJ2-2
TGTGCCAGCAGACTACAGGGGGCGCAGACCGGGGAGCTGTTTTTT
CASRLQGAQTGELFF
>NA|TRBD2|TRBV10-3|TRBJ2-1
TGTGCCATCAAGGGACTAGCGAACAATGAGCAGTTCTTC
CAIKGLANNEQFF
>many|TRBD2|TRBV9|TRBJ2-5
TGTGCCAGCAGCCCACCCGGGACTACACAAGAGACCCAGTACTTC
CASSPPGTTQETQYF
>NA|TRBD1|TRBV30|TRBJ1-1
TGTGCCTGGAGTCCGGGACAGGGCCGTGGAAGGAACACTGAAGCTTTCTTT
CAWSPGQGRGRNTEAFF
>NA|NA|TRBV11-2|TRBJ1-2
TGTGCCAGCAGCTTAGGCCAGGGAAGTGGCTACACCTTC
CASSLGQGSGYTF
>NA|NA|TRBV28|TRBJ1-1
TGTGCCAGCAGTTTTCACCCGGGACAAGGCACTGAAGCTTTCTTT
CASSFHPGQGTEAFF
>few|NA|TRBV5-1|TRBJ1-3
TGCGCCAGCAGCTCGGGAGGGGTAGCTGGAAACACCATATATTTT
CASSSGGVAGNTIYF
>once|TRBD2|TRBV7-2|TRBJ2-3
TGTGCCAGCAGCTTAGCGGCGGGAGTGGGGTCAGATACGCAGTATTTT
CASSLAAGVGSDTQYF
>NA|TRBD2|TRBV4-2|TRBJ2-1
TGTGCCAGCAGCCACAGGGCGGGAGTGGCAGGCAATGAGCAGTTCTTC
CASSHRAGVAGNEQFF
>few|TRBD2|TRBV28|TRBJ2-3
TGTGCCAGCAGGGTACTAGCGGGAGGAACAGATACGCAGTATTTT
CASRVLAGGTDTQYF
>NA|TRBD1|TRBV6-5|TRBJ1-5
TGTGCCAGCATGGGACAGGGGGATCAGCCCCAGCATTTT
CASMGQGDQPQHF
>NA|TRBD1|TRBV3-1/TRBV3-2|TRBJ1-2
TGTGCCAGCAGCCCCCTCCGACAGGGTCGGGTTGTCTATGGCTACACCTTC
CASSPLRQGRVVYGYTF
>NA|NA|TRBV7-8|TRBJ1-5
TGTGCCAGCGCCCTAGAGCTTGCGCTCCCCAATCAGCCCCAGCATTTT
CASALELALPNQPQHF
>NA|TRBD1|TRBV18|TRBJ2-7
TGTGCCAGCTCACCACGGACAGGGGCCTACGAGCAGTACTTC
CASSPRTGAYEQYF
>NA|TRBD1|TRBV18|TRBJ1-5
TGTGCCAGCTCACCGGACAGGGCTAAGAATCAGCCCCAGCATTTT
CASSPDRAKNQPQHF